Below, one T cell receptor (beta chain) is given with its context. The antigen remains unidentified. The TCR beta CDR3 regions underwent amplification using RNA transcripts as the source. HTBI primers were employed in a first-round RT-PCR of the TCR CDR3. MiXCR, applied by TCRdb to the multiplex PCR reads, yields one record per CDR3 protein. Of over 700,000 distinct CDR3 sequences listed, about 38% were seen once; the top ten hold around 9.3%. The CDR3 has 13 amino acids. Germline CDR1 and CDR2: SQVTM and ANQGSEA. V lost 3 bases to trimming and J lost 10 bases, with 18 bases between them. This sample was included in a study of T cells in Graves' hyperthyroidism and ophthalmopathy. At the level of the study: The authors collected peripheral blood at initial diagnosis, before any treatment.

Study outcomes and limitations: Ophthalmopathy was separated from stable hyperthyroidism by a 13 V-J model.

Patients aged 18 to 65 with hyperthyroidism were newly diagnosed, with duration under 2 months. This chain joins TRBV29-1 and TRBJ2-5; tentative D call: TRBD1 (6 bases). The source of this sequence is a man between 18 and 35 years old with Graves' hyperthyroidism. The sample was blood. The CDR3 DNA reads TGCAGCGTTGACACTCCGGGACAAGGGGGCCAGTACTTC. It is translated as CSVDTPGQGGQYF.